This T cell receptor beta chain originates from a study of CD8+CD57+ T cells in acquired aplastic anemia. Sequencing was done on patients that had shown CD8+CD57+ cell expansion by flow cytometry. Blood sampling was performed on the patients, and none of them had received therapy by then. Both TCR beta VDJ combination and CDR3 sequence profiling were carried out. Genomic DNA was the template for this profiling. Each CDR3 protein gets one entry after TCRdb re-called the reads with MiXCR. The repertoire consists of approximately 300,000 distinct CDR3 sequences, with 56% occurring once and the leading ten covering around 1.3%. This TCR came from a human donor with aplastic anemia. The sequenced sample consisted of sorted CD4+, CD8+, or CD8+CD57+ T cells (not recorded which) from PBMCs.

The CDR3 spells CASSLESSGGTNSCAQYF. CDR3 sequence (DNA): TGCGCCAGCAGCTTGGAAAGTAGCGGGGGAACTAACTCCTGCGCGCAGTACTTC. The V and J genes are TRBV5-1 and TRBJ2-7; 9 nucleotides align to TRBD2. Germline CDR1 SGHRS, CDR2 YFSETQ. The J segment lost 9 bases and the V segment lost 0 bases, leaving 19 bases of the junction unmatched. This CDR3 is 18 amino acids long. Complete variable domain (other parts from reference TRBV5-1 and TRBJ2-7): KAGVTQTPRYLIKTRGQQVTLSCSPISGHRSVSWYQQTPGQGLQFLFEYFSETQRNKGNFPGRFSGRQFSNSRSEMNVSTLELGDSALYLCASSLESSGGTNSCAQYFGPGTRLTVT.